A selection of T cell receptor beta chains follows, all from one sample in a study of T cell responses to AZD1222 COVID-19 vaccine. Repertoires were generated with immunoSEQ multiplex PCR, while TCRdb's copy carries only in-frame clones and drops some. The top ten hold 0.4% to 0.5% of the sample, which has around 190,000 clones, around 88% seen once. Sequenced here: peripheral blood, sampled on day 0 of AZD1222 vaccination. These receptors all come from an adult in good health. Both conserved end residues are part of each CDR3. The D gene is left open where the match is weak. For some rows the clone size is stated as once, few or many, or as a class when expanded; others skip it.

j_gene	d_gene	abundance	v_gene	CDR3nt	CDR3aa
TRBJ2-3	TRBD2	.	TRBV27	TGTGCCCGCGGGGGGGGGTCCACAGATACGCAGTATTTT	CARGGGSTDTQYF
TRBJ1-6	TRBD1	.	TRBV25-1	TGTGCCAGCAGTGACAGGGGGCCTAATTCACCCCTCCACTTT	CASSDRGPNSPLHF
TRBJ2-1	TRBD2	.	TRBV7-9	TGTGCCAGCAGGCAGACGGGACTAGCGGGAGATGAGCAGTTCTTC	CASRQTGLAGDEQFF
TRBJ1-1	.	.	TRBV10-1	TGCGCCAGCAGTGGGTCGCGGGGGACCGAAGCTTTCTTT	CASSGSRGTEAFF
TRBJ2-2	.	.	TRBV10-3	TGTGCCATCAGCACTGACTACGCGGCTGTCGGGGAGCTGTTTTTT	CAISTDYAAVGELFF
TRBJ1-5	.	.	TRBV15	TGTGCCACCAGCGTAGACAGATTCAATCAGCCCCAGCATTTT	CATSVDRFNQPQHF
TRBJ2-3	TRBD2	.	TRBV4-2	TGTGCCAGCAGCTATCCGTCTAGCGGGGGGGCCAGAGATACGCAGTATTTT	CASSYPSSGGARDTQYF
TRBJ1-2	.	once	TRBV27	TGTGCCAGCAGTGGTGGCTGGGGCTACACCTTC	CASSGGWGYTF
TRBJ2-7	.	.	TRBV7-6	TGTGCCAGCAGCTCGGTAGGGTCGTACGAGCAGTACTTC	CASSSVGSYEQYF
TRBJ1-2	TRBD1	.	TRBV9	TGTGCCAGCAGCGTCGCTCCTGACAGGGGCTATGGCTACACCTTC	CASSVAPDRGYGYTF
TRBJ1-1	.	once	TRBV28	TGTGCCAGCACTCTCCCCCCGAGTTATGGGGCTAAGCCTGAAGCTTTCTTT	CASTLPPSYGAKPEAFF
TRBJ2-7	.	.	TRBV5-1	TGCGCCAGCAGCGAAAGGGGGACCACCTACGAGCAGTACTTC	CASSERGTTYEQYF
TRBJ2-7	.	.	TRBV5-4	TGTGCCAGCAGGGACAGCTCCTCCTACGAGCAGTACTTC	CASRDSSSYEQYF
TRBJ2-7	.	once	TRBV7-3	TGTGCCAGCAGCTACGACAGGACCTACGAGCAGTACTTC	CASSYDRTYEQYF
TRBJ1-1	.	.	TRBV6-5	TGTGCCAGCAGTTACTCCTGGGGGCCGAACACTGAAGCTTTCTTT	CASSYSWGPNTEAFF
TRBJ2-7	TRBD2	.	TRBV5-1	TGCGCCAGCAGCCTCAGGACTAGCGGGAGCCGCAGCGAGCAGTACTTC	CASSLRTSGSRSEQYF
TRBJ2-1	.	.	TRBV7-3	TGTGCCAGCGCTCCCCGAAGGGGCGAGGGATGGCAGTTCTTC	CASAPRRGEGWQFF
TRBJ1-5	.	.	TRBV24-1	TGTGCCACCAGTCTTGCGGCGCCCAATCAGCCCCAGCATTTT	CATSLAAPNQPQHF
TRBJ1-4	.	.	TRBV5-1	TGCGCCAGCAGCCCCAGAGCAACTAATGAAAAACTGTTTTTT	CASSPRATNEKLFF
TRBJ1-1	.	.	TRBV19	TGTGCCAGTAGTCGCGACAGAGACACTGAAGCTTTCTTT	CASSRDRDTEAFF
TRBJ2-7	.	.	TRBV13	TGTGCCAGCAGCCCTTCAGGCAGGGCCTACGAGCAGTACTTC	CASSPSGRAYEQYF
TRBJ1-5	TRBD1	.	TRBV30	TGTGCCTGGAGTGCCCGGACAGGGAGGGATCAGCCCCAGCATTTT	CAWSARTGRDQPQHF
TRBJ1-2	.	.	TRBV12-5	TGTGCTAGTGGTCCGACAGGAAACTATGGCTACACCTTC	CASGPTGNYGYTF
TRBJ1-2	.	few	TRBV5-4	TGTGCCAGCAGCCCCAAAGGGGATGGCTTCGGCTACACCTTC	CASSPKGDGFGYTF
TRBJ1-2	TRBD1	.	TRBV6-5	TGTGCCAGCAGATCCGGGACAGGGGACATGGATGGCTACACCTTC	CASRSGTGDMDGYTF
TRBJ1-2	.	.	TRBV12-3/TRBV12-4	TGTGCCAGCAGTTTATCCTATGGCTACACCTTC	CASSLSYGYTF
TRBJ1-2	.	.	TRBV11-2	TGTGCCAGCAGCTTACGTGGGAATGGCTACACCTTC	CASSLRGNGYTF
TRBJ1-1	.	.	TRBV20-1	TGCAGTGCTAGGGACTGGGATGAAGCTTTCTTT	CSARDWDEAFF
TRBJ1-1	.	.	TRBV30	TGTGCCTGTCTCCGGGGGGGTTTAGCTTTCTTT	CACLRGGLAFF
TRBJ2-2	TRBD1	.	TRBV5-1	TGCGCCAGCAGTGGGACAGGGTACACCGGGGAGCTGTTTTTT	CASSGTGYTGELFF
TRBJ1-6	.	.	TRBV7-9	TGTGCCAGCAGCTTCGGGGGGGGGAATTCACCCCTCCACTTT	CASSFGGGNSPLHF
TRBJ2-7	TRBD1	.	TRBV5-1	TGCGCCAGCAGCTTGGGTGGGGACAGTTTCCTCTTTGAGCAGTACTTC	CASSLGGDSFLFEQYF
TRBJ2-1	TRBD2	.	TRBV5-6	TGTGCCAGCACCTTCAGCGGGGCCAGTTTCTTC	CASTFSGASFF
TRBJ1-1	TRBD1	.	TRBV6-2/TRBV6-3	TGTGCCAGCAGTGACAGGGACAGGGTGGACACTGAAGCTTTCTTT	CASSDRDRVDTEAFF
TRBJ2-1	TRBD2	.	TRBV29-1	TGCAGCGACAAAAGTACTAGCGGGAGATACAATGAGCAGTTCTTC	CSDKSTSGRYNEQFF
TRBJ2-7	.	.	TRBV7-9	TGTGCCAGCAGCTTTGGGGACGGTGTCTACGAGCAGTACTTC	CASSFGDGVYEQYF
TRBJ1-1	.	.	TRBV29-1	TGCAGCGTTGCTGGGCAGGGAGGCACTGAAGCTTTCTTT	CSVAGQGGTEAFF
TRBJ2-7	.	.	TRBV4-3	TGCGCCAGCAGCCAAAACAGGCCAACCTACGAGCAGTACTTC	CASSQNRPTYEQYF
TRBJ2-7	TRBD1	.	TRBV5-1	TGCGCCAGCAGCTCCCGGGACAGGGGCGAGCAGTACTTC	CASSSRDRGEQYF
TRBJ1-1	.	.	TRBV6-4	TGTGCCAGCAGTGCCCACAGGGAAACTACTGAAGCTTTCTTT	CASSAHRETTEAFF
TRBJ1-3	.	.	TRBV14	TGTGCCAGCAGCCAAACACTTTGGGGAAACACCATATATTTT	CASSQTLWGNTIYF